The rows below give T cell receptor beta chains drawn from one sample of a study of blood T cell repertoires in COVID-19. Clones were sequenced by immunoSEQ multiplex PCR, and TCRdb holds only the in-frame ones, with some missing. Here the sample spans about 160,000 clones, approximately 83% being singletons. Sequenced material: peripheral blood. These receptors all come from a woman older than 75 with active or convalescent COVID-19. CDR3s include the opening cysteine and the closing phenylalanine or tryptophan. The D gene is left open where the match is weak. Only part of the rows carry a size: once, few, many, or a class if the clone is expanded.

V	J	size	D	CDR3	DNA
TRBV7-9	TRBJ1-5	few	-	CASSLGSGGGSNQPQHF	TGTGCCAGCAGCTTAGGCTCGGGAGGAGGTAGCAATCAGCCCCAGCATTTT
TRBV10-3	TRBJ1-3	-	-	CAISKQQDTSGNTIYF	TGTGCCATCAGTAAGCAACAGGATACCTCTGGAAACACCATATATTTT
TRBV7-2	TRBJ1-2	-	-	CASSLASSGASPRYGYTF	TGTGCCAGCAGCTTAGCGAGTTCAGGGGCCTCCCCAAGATATGGCTACACCTTC
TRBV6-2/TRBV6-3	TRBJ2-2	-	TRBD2	CASSRGLAGSRTGELFF	TGTGCCAGCAGTCGCGGACTAGCGGGGTCACGGACCGGGGAGCTGTTTTTT
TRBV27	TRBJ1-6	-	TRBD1	CASSSDRGGSPLHF	TGTGCCAGCAGTTCGGACAGGGGTGGCTCACCCCTCCACTTT
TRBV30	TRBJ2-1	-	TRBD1	CAWTQGADNEQFF	TGTGCCTGGACACAGGGGGCCGACAATGAGCAGTTCTTC
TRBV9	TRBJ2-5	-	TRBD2	CASSVRWGGEETQYF	TGTGCCAGCAGCGTGAGGTGGGGGGGTGAAGAGACCCAGTACTTC
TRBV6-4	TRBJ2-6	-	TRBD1	CASSQTGLNGANVLTF	TGTGCCAGCAGCCAGACAGGGTTAAATGGGGCCAACGTCCTGACTTTC
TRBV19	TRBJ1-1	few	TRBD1	CASRQGPYRPAQGNMNTEAFF	TGTGCCAGTCGACAGGGCCCGTACAGGCCCGCCCAGGGGAACATGAACACTGAAGCTTTCTTT
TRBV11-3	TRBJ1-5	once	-	CASSLAQNQPQHF	TGTGCCAGCAGCTTAGCCCAGAATCAGCCCCAGCATTTT
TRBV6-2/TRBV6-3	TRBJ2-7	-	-	CASSPATPGYEQYF	TGTGCCAGCAGTCCCGCTACGCCGGGCTACGAGCAGTACTTC
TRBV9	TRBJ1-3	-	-	CASSVQPGGSGNTIYF	TGTGCCAGCAGCGTACAGCCGGGGGGCTCTGGAAACACCATATATTTT
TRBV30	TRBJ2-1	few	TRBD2	CAWNAKGTSGVYNEQFF	TGTGCCTGGAACGCTAAAGGGACTAGCGGGGTCTACAATGAGCAGTTCTTC
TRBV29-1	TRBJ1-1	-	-	CSVETTGSGTEAFF	TGCAGCGTTGAGACCACGGGGTCCGGTACTGAAGCTTTCTTT
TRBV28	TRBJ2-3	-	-	CASREVDSFTDTQYF	TGTGCCAGCAGAGAAGTGGACAGTTTCACAGATACGCAGTATTTT
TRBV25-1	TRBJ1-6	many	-	CASLEGDASYNSPLHF	TGTGCCAGCCTAGAGGGTGATGCCTCCTATAATTCACCCCTCCACTTT
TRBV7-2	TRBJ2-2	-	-	CASSFWENGELFF	TGTGCCAGCAGCTTCTGGGAGAACGGGGAGCTGTTTTTT
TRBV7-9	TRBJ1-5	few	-	CASSSTGGIGRGVNQPQHF	TGTGCCAGCAGCTCGACCGGGGGAATTGGGCGTGGTGTCAATCAGCCCCAGCATTTT
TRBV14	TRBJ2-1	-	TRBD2	CASSPLGGGYNEQFF	TGTGCCAGCAGCCCGCTGGGCGGGGGATACAATGAGCAGTTCTTC
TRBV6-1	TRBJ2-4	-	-	CASSDATRLAKNIQYF	TGTGCCAGCAGTGATGCGACACGTCTAGCCAAAAACATTCAGTACTTC
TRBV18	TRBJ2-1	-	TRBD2	CASSPRLAGANEQFF	TGTGCCAGCTCACCCAGACTAGCGGGGGCCAATGAGCAGTTCTTC
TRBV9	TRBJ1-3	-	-	CASSPRGNTIYF	TGTGCCAGCAGCCCGCGGGGAAACACCATATATTTT
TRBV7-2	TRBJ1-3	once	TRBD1	CASSHPGTVSGNTIYF	TGTGCCAGCAGTCATCCCGGGACAGTCTCTGGAAACACCATATATTTT
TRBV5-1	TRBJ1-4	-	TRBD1	CASSGTGGANEKLFF	TGCGCCAGCAGCGGAACAGGGGGTGCTAATGAAAAACTGTTTTTT
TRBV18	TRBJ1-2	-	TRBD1	CASSLHGTGDYGYTF	TGTGCCAGCTCACTACATGGGACAGGGGACTATGGCTACACCTTC
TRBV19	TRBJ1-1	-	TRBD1	CASIRQGNTEAFF	TGTGCCAGTATACGACAGGGCAACACTGAAGCTTTCTTT
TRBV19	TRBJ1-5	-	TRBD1	CASSGTGRFQPQHF	TGTGCCAGTAGCGGGACAGGGCGATTTCAGCCCCAGCATTTT
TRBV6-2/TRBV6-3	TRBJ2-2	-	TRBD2	CASSHMTSGTNTGELFF	TGTGCCAGCAGTCACATGACTAGCGGGACGAACACCGGGGAGCTGTTTTTT
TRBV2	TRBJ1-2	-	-	CASGEQVNYGYTF	TGTGCCAGTGGGGAACAGGTTAACTATGGCTACACCTTC
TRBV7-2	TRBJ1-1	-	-	CASSLAQAVSEAFF	TGTGCCAGCAGCTTAGCACAGGCGGTCTCTGAAGCTTTCTTT
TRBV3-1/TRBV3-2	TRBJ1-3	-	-	CASSQSVSGNTIYF	TGTGCCAGCAGCCAAAGCGTCTCTGGAAACACCATATATTTT
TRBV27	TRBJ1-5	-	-	CASSLGANQPQHF	TGTGCCAGCAGTTTAGGGGCAAATCAGCCCCAGCATTTT
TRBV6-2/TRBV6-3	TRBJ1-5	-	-	CASSPAGTMSNQPQHF	TGTGCCAGCAGTCCAGCAGGGACAATGAGCAATCAGCCCCAGCATTTT
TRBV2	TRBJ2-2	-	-	CASSTDSRAGELFF	TGTGCCAGCAGCACGGACAGCAGGGCCGGGGAGCTGTTTTTT
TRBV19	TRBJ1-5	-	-	CASSIDRPYEAQHF	TGTGCCAGTAGTATTGACAGGCCTTATGAGGCCCAGCATTTT
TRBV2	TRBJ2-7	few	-	CASRGGVFSSYEQYF	TGTGCCAGCAGAGGAGGGGTTTTCAGCTCCTACGAGCAGTACTTC
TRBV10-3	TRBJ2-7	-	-	CAISAGIFYEQYF	TGTGCCATCAGCGCAGGGATTTTCTACGAGCAGTACTTC
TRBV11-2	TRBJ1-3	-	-	CASSLVGARGSGNTIYF	TGTGCCAGCAGCCTTGTCGGTGCTAGGGGCTCTGGAAACACCATATATTTT
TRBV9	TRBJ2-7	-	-	CASSAGDEAYEQYF	TGTGCCAGCAGCGCAGGGGACGAAGCCTACGAGCAGTACTTC
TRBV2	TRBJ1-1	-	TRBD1	CAGDRGNPEAFF	TGTGCCGGTGACAGGGGGAACCCTGAAGCTTTCTTT
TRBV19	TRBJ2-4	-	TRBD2	CASSMIAGGKNIQYF	TGTGCCAGTAGTATGATAGCGGGTGGCAAAAACATTCAGTACTTC
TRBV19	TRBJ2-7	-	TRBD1	CASSPRTGGGEQYF	TGTGCCAGTAGTCCCCGGACAGGGGGCGGCGAGCAGTACTTC
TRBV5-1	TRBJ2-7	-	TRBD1	CASSNTGTGSYEQYF	TGCGCCAGCAGCAATACCGGGACAGGGTCCTACGAGCAGTACTTC
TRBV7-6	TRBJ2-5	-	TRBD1	CASSPGQGGRETQYF	TGTGCCAGCAGCCCGGGACAGGGAGGACGGGAGACCCAGTACTTC
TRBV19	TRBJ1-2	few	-	CASSAGGGANYGYTF	TGTGCCAGTAGTGCGGGGGGCGGAGCAAACTATGGCTACACCTTC
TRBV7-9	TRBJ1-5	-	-	CASSRAGQEPQHF	TGTGCCAGCAGCCGAGCGGGCCAGGAGCCCCAGCATTTT
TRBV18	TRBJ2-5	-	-	CASSPTVGETQYF	TGTGCCAGCTCACCAACCGTCGGGGAGACCCAGTACTTC
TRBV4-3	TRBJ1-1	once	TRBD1	CASSLGGQKAFF	TGCGCCAGCAGCCTGGGGGGACAGAAAGCTTTCTTT
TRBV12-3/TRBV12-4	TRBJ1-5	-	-	CASSRTGNQPQHF	TGTGCCAGCAGTCGGACAGGCAATCAGCCCCAGCATTTT
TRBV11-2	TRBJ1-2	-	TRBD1	CASSLNAGQGNQLGYGYTF	TGTGCCAGCAGCTTAAACGCTGGACAGGGGAATCAGTTAGGTTATGGCTACACCTTC
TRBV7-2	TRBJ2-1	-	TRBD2	CASSLERPSGGAVSEQFF	TGTGCCAGCAGCTTAGAAAGGCCTAGCGGGGGGGCCGTCTCTGAGCAGTTCTTC
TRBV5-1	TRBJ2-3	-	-	CASSLVRKSTDTQYF	TGCGCCAGCAGCTTGGTGCGGAAGAGCACAGATACGCAGTATTTT
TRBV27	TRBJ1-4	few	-	CASSLLGGVGEKLFF	TGTGCCAGCAGTTTATTGGGGGGAGTGGGAGAAAAACTGTTTTTT